These 9 T cell receptor beta chains were sequenced from one sample in a study of T cell clones after liver transplantation. Data came from immunoSEQ multiplex PCR; TCRdb stores just in-frame clones and leaves some out. This table holds around 60,000 clones, roughly two thirds found once. The material sequenced was CD4+ T cells from blood, taken before liver transplant. Receptors originate from a human donor who received a liver transplant.

This chain connects TRBV2 to TRBJ2-3; 7 bases line up with TRBD1. Trimming at V came to 7 bases and at J to 3 bases, leaving 4 bases not matched to a gene. Per the germline V gene, CDR1 is SNHLY and CDR2 is FYNNEI. This CDR3 spans 13 amino acids. The CDR3 DNA reads as TGTGCCAGCAACCGGGACAGAACAGATACGCAGTATTTT. Its protein product is CASNRDRTDTQYF. Drawing the rest from reference TRBV2 and TRBJ2-3, the complete variable domain is EPEVTQTPSHQVTQMGQEVILRCVPISNHLYFYWYRQILGQKVEFLVSFYNNEISEKSEIFDDQFSVERPDGSNFTLKIRSTKLEDSAMYFCASNRDRTDTQYFGPGTRLTVL.

This clone was counted only a few times. This chain links TRBV18 with TRBJ2-7, with 7 bases matching TRBD1. Looked up from germline, CDR1 is KGHSH and CDR2 is LQKENI. The CDR3 spans 13 residues. With 2 bases clipped from V and 4 bases from J, the junction kept 2 bases outside the gene matches. The CDR3 protein is CASSPRQGYEQYF. The CDR3 bases are TGTGCCAGCTCACCAAGACAGGGATACGAGCAGTACTTC.

The genes are TRBV18 and TRBJ2-3; D is unresolved. The CDR3 extends over 13 amino acids. Trimming removed 1 base at V and 3 bases at J, with 5 bases between. Germline assignment: CDR1 KGHSH and CDR2 LQKENI. The CDR3 spells CASSPQPTDTQYF. CDR3 nucleotide sequence: TGTGCCAGCTCACCACAGCCGACAGATACGCAGTATTTT.

This clone was detected only a few times. Compared with germline, one end of the junction differs, possibly owing to a read error. V usage is TRBV11-2 and J usage is TRBJ2-7, with D maybe TRBD2 (5 bases). The CDR3 has 14 amino acids. Germline V gene sequence: CDR1 SGHAT, CDR2 FQNNGV. CDR3 in amino acids: CASSPYDTDYGQYF. CDR3 bases: TGTGCCAGCAGCCCATATGACACCGACTACGGGCAGTACTTC.

The chain employs TRBV10-3 and TRBJ1-2, with 8 bases lining up with TRBD1. The CDR3 is 14 amino acids. Germline CDR1 ENHRY, CDR2 SYGVKD. Trimming cost V 3 bases and J 9 bases; bases outside gene matches: 9. CDR3 in amino acids: CAISDPDRGERYTF. CDR3 nucleotides: TGTGCCATCAGTGACCCCGACAGGGGAGAACGCTACACCTTC.

This chain connects TRBV15 to TRBJ1-1; D might be TRBD1 (6 bases). The CDR3 contains 15 residues. CDR1 and CDR2 (germline): LNHNV, YYDKDF (reference sequence). V was cut by 5 bases and J by 3 bases, with 16 bases left in between. The CDR3 protein is CATSFDGGRDTEAFF. The CDR3 region has the DNA TGTGCCACCAGCTTTGACGGGGGGCGGGACACTGAAGCTTTCTTT.

CDR3 bases: TGTGCCAGCAGTAGGACAGACCCTAATGAAAAACTGTTTTTT. Its translation: CASSRTDPNEKLFF. V and J are TRBV6-5 and TRBJ1-4; D may be TRBD1 (6 bases). CDR1 is MNHEY and CDR2 is SVGAGI in the germline V gene. Trimming left V 5 bases short and J 3 bases short, with 10 bases between. The CDR3 is 14 amino acids.

The chain is built from TRBV7-8 and TRBJ1-6; D gene uncertain. From germline, CDR1 is SGHVS and CDR2 FQNEAQ. The V and J ends lost 7 bases and 2 bases respectively, with 9 bases between them. The CDR3 runs to 14 residues. CDR3 amino acids: CASTSQAYNSPLHF. CDR3 DNA: TGTGCCAGCACCTCCCAGGCCTATAATTCACCCCTCCACTTT. Drawing the rest from reference TRBV7-8 and TRBJ1-6, the complete variable domain is GAGVSQSPRYKVAKRGQDVALRCDPISGHVSLFWYQQALGQGPEFLTYFQNEAQLDKSGLPSDRFFAERPEGSVSTLKIQRTQQEDSAVYLCASTSQAYNSPLHFGNGTRLTVT.

This clone occurred once. The rearrangement joins TRBV7-9 to TRBJ2-1; a weak D match, TRBD2 (6 bases). V was cut by 5 bases and J by 8 bases, with 13 bases left in between. Germline V gives CDR1 SEHNR, CDR2 FQNEAQ (reference sequence). The CDR3 consists of 13 residues. The CDR3 sequence is CASSRDFNYEQFF. As DNA, the CDR3 is TGTGCCAGCAGCCGGGACTTCAACTATGAGCAGTTCTTC.